Listed below are T cell receptor beta chains from one sample, sequenced in a study of identical twins. TCRdb passed the 5' RACE reads through MiXCR, listing each CDR3 protein once. The sample carries 240,000 or so distinct CDR3 sequences, 5.5% to 7% recorded once. This same sample was also taken into another study, of yellow fever vaccine responses in identical twins.

Input material: memory (CD45RO+) T cells sorted from blood. The receptors were sampled from a woman younger than 35 in good health. CDR3s include the opening cysteine and the closing phenylalanine or tryptophan. The D gene is left open where the match is weak. Rows may omit the clone size; those that give it use once, few, many or a size class.

J: TRBJ2-1; size: NA; D: NA; V: TRBV12-5; CDR3: CASGPPTLSSYNEQFF; DNA: TGTGCTAGTGGTCCCCCGACTCTAAGCTCCTACAATGAGCAGTTCTTC
J: TRBJ1-2; size: NA; D: NA; V: TRBV6-2/TRBV6-3; CDR3: CASSYSQDIGGGRYGYTF; DNA: TGTGCCAGCAGTTACTCCCAGGACATTGGGGGTGGGCGCTATGGCTACACCTTC
J: TRBJ2-5; size: NA; D: NA; V: TRBV11-2; CDR3: CASSLAQGPKTQYF; DNA: TGTGCCAGCAGCTTAGCCCAGGGGCCAAAGACCCAGTACTTC
J: TRBJ2-1; size: few; D: NA; V: TRBV11-2; CDR3: CASSNGVSLGNEQFF; DNA: TGTGCCAGCAGCAATGGGGTGTCTTTGGGAAATGAGCAGTTCTTC
J: TRBJ1-2; size: few; D: TRBD1; V: TRBV28; CDR3: CASRRQGENGYTF; DNA: TGTGCCAGCAGGCGCCAGGGGGAAAATGGCTACACCTTC
J: TRBJ2-2; size: many; D: NA; V: TRBV4-1; CDR3: CASRHSNMNTGELFF; DNA: TGCGCCAGCAGACATAGCAACATGAACACCGGGGAGCTGTTTTTT
J: TRBJ2-3; size: many; D: TRBD1; V: TRBV5-1; CDR3: CASSSEGQGRDTQYF; DNA: TGCGCCAGCAGCTCGGAGGGACAGGGAAGAGATACGCAGTATTTT
J: TRBJ2-5; size: NA; D: TRBD2; V: TRBV19; CDR3: CASRDTRGLIETQYF; DNA: TGTGCCAGTAGGGACACGCGGGGACTAATAGAGACCCAGTACTTC
J: TRBJ1-6; size: NA; D: NA; V: TRBV20-1; CDR3: CSARDWGRGNSPLHF; DNA: TGCAGTGCTAGAGATTGGGGGCGCGGAAATTCACCCCTCCACTTT
J: TRBJ2-2; size: few; D: TRBD1; V: TRBV27; CDR3: CASSRQGVANTGELFF; DNA: TGTGCCAGCAGTCGACAGGGGGTGGCGAACACCGGGGAGCTGTTTTTT
J: TRBJ2-1; size: few; D: TRBD1; V: TRBV5-6; CDR3: CASSLGRGLLNRNYNEQFF; DNA: TGTGCCAGCAGCTTGGGCAGGGGGCTCTTAAACCGAAACTACAATGAGCAGTTCTTC
J: TRBJ1-6; size: many; D: NA; V: TRBV3-1; CDR3: CASSQRAVAPLHF; DNA: TGTGCCAGCAGCCAAAGGGCAGTCGCACCCCTCCACTTT
J: TRBJ2-5; size: few; D: TRBD2; V: TRBV2; CDR3: CASATSGVQETQYF; DNA: TGTGCCAGCGCGACTAGCGGGGTACAAGAGACCCAGTACTTC
J: TRBJ1-1; size: NA; D: TRBD1; V: TRBV12-3/TRBV12-4; CDR3: CASSLTLTGVSTEAFF; DNA: TGTGCCAGCAGTTTAACCCTGACAGGGGTTAGCACTGAAGCTTTCTTT
J: TRBJ1-2; size: few; D: NA; V: TRBV20-1; CDR3: CSAITGTNGYTF; DNA: TGCAGTGCTATAACCGGGACAAATGGCTACACCTTC
J: TRBJ1-2; size: many; D: NA; V: TRBV5-1; CDR3: CASSTGSTDNYGYTF; DNA: TGCGCCAGCAGCACCGGATCGACAGATAACTATGGCTACACCTTC
J: TRBJ1-1; size: many; D: NA; V: TRBV12-3/TRBV12-4; CDR3: CASSLGLQGNTEAFF; DNA: TGTGCCAGCAGTTTAGGGCTCCAGGGAAACACTGAAGCTTTCTTT
J: TRBJ2-5; size: few; D: NA; V: TRBV18; CDR3: CASSREGGTQYF; DNA: TGTGCCAGCTCCCGGGAAGGAGGGACCCAGTACTTC
J: TRBJ1-3; size: NA; D: NA; V: TRBV28; CDR3: CASTSLGTIYF; DNA: TGTGCCAGCACCTCACTGGGCACCATATATTTT
J: TRBJ2-1; size: NA; D: NA; V: TRBV5-1; CDR3: CASSPRGGSRDEQFF; DNA: TGCGCCAGCAGCCCGCGAGGAGGGTCAAGGGATGAGCAGTTCTTC
J: TRBJ2-7; size: many; D: NA; V: TRBV2; CDR3: CASSEYTYEQYF; DNA: TGTGCCAGCAGTGAATATACCTACGAGCAGTACTTC
J: TRBJ2-1; size: NA; D: TRBD2; V: TRBV12-3/TRBV12-4; CDR3: CASSFIAGGNNEQFF; DNA: TGTGCCAGCAGTTTCATAGCGGGAGGCAACAATGAGCAGTTCTTC
J: TRBJ2-1; size: NA; D: NA; V: TRBV5-1; CDR3: CASASIPEPHNEQFF; DNA: TGCGCCAGCGCTAGCATCCCGGAACCCCACAATGAGCAGTTCTTC
J: TRBJ2-7; size: few; D: NA; V: TRBV6-1; CDR3: CASSVWDTYEQYF; DNA: TGTGCCAGCAGTGTTTGGGATACCTACGAGCAGTACTTC
J: TRBJ2-1; size: few; D: NA; V: TRBV7-9; CDR3: CASSPTSPSYNEQFF; DNA: TGTGCCAGCAGCCCGACTAGTCCCTCCTACAATGAGCAGTTCTTC
J: TRBJ1-5; size: many; D: TRBD1; V: TRBV20-1; CDR3: CSASVGQGDQPQHF; DNA: TGCAGTGCTAGCGTGGGACAGGGGGATCAGCCCCAGCATTTT
J: TRBJ1-1; size: few; D: TRBD1; V: TRBV27; CDR3: CASRTQGARTEAFF; DNA: TGTGCCAGCAGAACACAGGGGGCGCGGACTGAAGCTTTCTTT
J: TRBJ2-7; size: many; D: TRBD2; V: TRBV14; CDR3: CASSRGSGIGPEQYF; DNA: TGTGCCAGCAGCCGGGGAAGCGGGATCGGTCCCGAGCAGTACTTC
J: TRBJ2-2; size: few; D: NA; V: TRBV20-1; CDR3: CSAKGGRGANTGELFF; DNA: TGCAGTGCTAAGGGGGGTCGAGGAGCGAACACCGGGGAGCTGTTTTTT
J: TRBJ1-2; size: NA; D: NA; V: TRBV20-1; CDR3: CSAEDPPGGYTF; DNA: TGCAGTGCTGAGGACCCCCCCGGTGGCTACACCTTC
J: TRBJ1-5; size: few; D: NA; V: TRBV28; CDR3: CASIRDGSNQPQHF; DNA: TGTGCCAGCATCCGGGACGGGAGCAATCAGCCCCAGCATTTT
J: TRBJ2-1; size: few; D: TRBD1; V: TRBV27; CDR3: CASTRDSNNEQFF; DNA: TGTGCCAGCACCCGGGACAGCAACAATGAGCAGTTCTTC
J: TRBJ2-3; size: NA; D: TRBD1; V: TRBV11-1; CDR3: CASSSQGAGSDTQYF; DNA: TGTGCCAGCAGCTCACAGGGGGCCGGTTCAGATACGCAGTATTTT
J: TRBJ2-1; size: many; D: TRBD2; V: TRBV5-1; CDR3: CASSLTSALLGDEQFF; DNA: TGCGCCAGCAGCTTGACTAGCGCGCTACTGGGGGATGAGCAGTTCTTC
J: TRBJ1-1; size: NA; D: NA; V: TRBV12-3/TRBV12-4; CDR3: CASSPKGRGHQTEAFF; DNA: TGTGCCAGCAGTCCCAAAGGACGGGGGCATCAGACTGAAGCTTTCTTT
J: TRBJ2-3; size: few; D: NA; V: TRBV5-6; CDR3: CASSPRRTASTDTQYF; DNA: TGTGCCAGCAGCCCCCGGAGGACAGCTAGCACAGATACGCAGTATTTT
J: TRBJ2-3; size: few; D: TRBD2; V: TRBV9; CDR3: CASSARGLAGGPPETQYF; DNA: TGTGCCAGCAGCGCGCGAGGACTAGCGGGAGGCCCCCCGGAGACGCAGTATTTT
J: TRBJ2-3; size: few; D: NA; V: TRBV4-1; CDR3: CASSRVRGGSLSTDTQYF; DNA: TGCGCCAGCAGCCGGGTCAGGGGCGGGTCACTTAGCACAGATACGCAGTATTTT
J: TRBJ1-5; size: few; D: NA; V: TRBV3-1; CDR3: CASSRQYNQPQHF; DNA: TGTGCCAGCAGCCGACAGTACAATCAGCCCCAGCATTTT
J: TRBJ1-6; size: few; D: NA; V: TRBV9; CDR3: CASSPGFPGSPLHF; DNA: TGTGCCAGCAGCCCCGGTTTCCCAGGTTCACCCCTCCACTTT
J: TRBJ2-7; size: many; D: TRBD1; V: TRBV12-3/TRBV12-4; CDR3: CASSFRGLGEQYF; DNA: TGTGCCAGCAGTTTCAGGGGGTTGGGGGAGCAGTACTTC
J: TRBJ1-4; size: many; D: TRBD1; V: TRBV6-1; CDR3: CASSSQQGGNEKLFF; DNA: TGTGCCAGCAGTAGCCAACAGGGGGGAAACGAAAAACTGTTTTTT
J: TRBJ2-5; size: many; D: NA; V: TRBV20-1; CDR3: CSTRDSDEGTQYF; DNA: TGCAGTACCCGGGACTCGGATGAGGGGACCCAGTACTTC
J: TRBJ2-5; size: few; D: NA; V: TRBV5-5; CDR3: CASTVHPPRGVMETQYF; DNA: TGTGCCAGCACCGTCCACCCACCGCGCGGGGTGATGGAGACCCAGTACTTC
J: TRBJ2-1; size: NA; D: TRBD2; V: TRBV7-2; CDR3: CASSLRASGPNEQFF; DNA: TGTGCCAGCAGCCTACGGGCTAGCGGTCCCAATGAGCAGTTCTTC
J: TRBJ1-1; size: many; D: NA; V: TRBV12-3/TRBV12-4; CDR3: CASVLRDTHTEAFF; DNA: TGTGCCAGCGTTTTAAGGGACACGCACACTGAAGCTTTCTTT
J: TRBJ2-2; size: NA; D: NA; V: TRBV28; CDR3: CASSPRYGEETGELFF; DNA: TGTGCCAGCAGCCCCCGATATGGGGAGGAAACCGGGGAGCTGTTTTTT
J: TRBJ2-4; size: NA; D: TRBD2; V: TRBV6-5; CDR3: CASSYTGLENIQYF; DNA: TGTGCCAGCAGTTACACCGGACTAGAGAACATTCAGTACTTC
J: TRBJ2-3; size: many; D: NA; V: TRBV12-3/TRBV12-4; CDR3: CAAGATDTQYF; DNA: TGTGCCGCCGGGGCCACAGATACGCAGTATTTT
J: TRBJ2-7; size: many; D: NA; V: TRBV14; CDR3: CASSQLSRAYEQYF; DNA: TGTGCCAGCAGCCAGCTTTCCCGGGCCTACGAGCAGTACTTC
J: TRBJ2-1; size: few; D: NA; V: TRBV12-3/TRBV12-4; CDR3: CASMVSSYNEQFF; DNA: TGTGCCAGCATGGTGAGCTCCTACAATGAGCAGTTCTTC
J: TRBJ2-1; size: NA; D: TRBD1; V: TRBV5-6; CDR3: CASSPYRGQASYNEQFF; DNA: TGTGCCAGCAGCCCCTATCGGGGACAGGCCTCCTACAATGAGCAGTTCTTC
J: TRBJ2-7; size: few; D: NA; V: TRBV12-3/TRBV12-4; CDR3: CASSFSRRGAYEQYF; DNA: TGTGCCAGCAGTTTTAGCAGGCGGGGCGCCTACGAGCAGTACTTC
J: TRBJ2-3; size: NA; D: NA; V: TRBV12-3/TRBV12-4; CDR3: CASSRRTAQYTQYF; DNA: TGTGCCAGCAGCCGCAGGACTGCGCAATATACGCAGTATTTT
J: TRBJ2-7; size: many; D: TRBD2; V: TRBV6-1; CDR3: CASRMTSGGTYEQYF; DNA: TGTGCCAGCAGAATGACTAGCGGGGGTACCTACGAGCAGTACTTC